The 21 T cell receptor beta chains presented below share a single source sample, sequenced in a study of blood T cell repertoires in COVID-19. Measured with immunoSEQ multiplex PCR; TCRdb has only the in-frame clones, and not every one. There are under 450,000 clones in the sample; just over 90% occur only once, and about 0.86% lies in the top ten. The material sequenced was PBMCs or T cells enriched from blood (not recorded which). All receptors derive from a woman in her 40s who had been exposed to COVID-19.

CDR3 loop: CASSSTGTPNQPQHF. DNA of the CDR3: TGTGCCAGCAGCTCAACCGGGACACCCAATCAGCCCCAGCATTTT. The rearrangement uses TRBV7-3 and TRBJ1-5; D may be TRBD1 (6 bases). Germline loops: CDR1 SGHTA, CDR2 FQGTGA. The length of the CDR3 is 15 residues. The V and J ends lost 4 bases and 3 bases respectively, with 13 bases between them.

CDR3: CASSLGDRGFTGELFF. As DNA, the CDR3 is TGTGCCAGCAGCTTAGGGGACAGGGGTTTTACCGGGGAGCTGTTTTTT. The J gene is TRBJ2-2, the V gene TRBV5-4; 10 bases align to TRBD1. The V gene end was trimmed by 2 bases and the J gene end by 5 bases; junction bases not matched to a gene: 6. CDR1 SGHNT and CDR2 YYREEE come from the germline V gene (reference sequence). The CDR3 contains 16 residues.

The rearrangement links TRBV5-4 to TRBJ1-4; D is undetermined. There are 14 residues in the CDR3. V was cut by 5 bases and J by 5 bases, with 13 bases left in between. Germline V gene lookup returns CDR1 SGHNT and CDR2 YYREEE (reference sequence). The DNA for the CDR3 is TGTGCCAGCAGTCGGGCCAGCGGAAATGAAAAACTGTTTTTT. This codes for CASSRASGNEKLFF. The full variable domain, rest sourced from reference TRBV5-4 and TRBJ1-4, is ETGVTQSPTHLIKTRGQQVTLRCSSQSGHNTVSWYQQALGQGPQFIFQYYREEENGRGNFPPRFSGLQFPNYSSELNVNALELDDSALYLCASSRASGNEKLFFGSGTQLSVL.

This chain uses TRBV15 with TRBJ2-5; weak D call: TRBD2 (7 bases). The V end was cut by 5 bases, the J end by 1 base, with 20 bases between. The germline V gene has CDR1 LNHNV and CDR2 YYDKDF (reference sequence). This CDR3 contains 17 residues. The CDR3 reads CATSPTWGRGAQETQYF. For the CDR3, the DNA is TGTGCCACCAGCCCCACGTGGGGGAGGGGGGCCCAAGAGACCCAGTACTTC. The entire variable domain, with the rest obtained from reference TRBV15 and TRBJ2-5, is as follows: DAMVIQNPRYQVTQFGKPVTLSCSQTLNHNVMYWYQQKSSQAPKLLFHYYDKDFNNEADTPDNFQSRRPNTSFCFLDIRSPGLGDTAMYLCATSPTWGRGAQETQYFGPGTRLLVL.

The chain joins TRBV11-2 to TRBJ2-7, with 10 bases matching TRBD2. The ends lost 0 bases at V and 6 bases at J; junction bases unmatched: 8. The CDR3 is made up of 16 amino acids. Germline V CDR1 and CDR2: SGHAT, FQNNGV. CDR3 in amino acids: CASSLDFSGRASEQYF. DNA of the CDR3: TGTGCCAGCAGCTTAGATTTCAGCGGGAGGGCCTCCGAGCAGTACTTC.

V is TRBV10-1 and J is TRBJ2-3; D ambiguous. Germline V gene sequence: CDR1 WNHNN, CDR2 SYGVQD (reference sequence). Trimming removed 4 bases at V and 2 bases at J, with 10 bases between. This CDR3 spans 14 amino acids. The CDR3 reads CASSVSRNTDTQYF. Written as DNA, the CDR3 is TGCGCCAGCAGTGTTAGTAGAAACACAGATACGCAGTATTTT.

The CDR3 here is CARRRYTRTGGGYGYTF. CDR3 DNA: TGCGCCAGACGCAGATATACTAGGACAGGCGGCGGCTATGGCTACACCTTC. The gene calls are TRBV10-1 and TRBJ1-2; 7 bases agree with TRBD1. There are 17 residues in the CDR3. V lost 9 bases to trimming and J lost 4 bases; unmatched junction nucleotides: 20. Germline V gene sequence: CDR1 WNHNN, CDR2 SYGVQD (reference sequence).

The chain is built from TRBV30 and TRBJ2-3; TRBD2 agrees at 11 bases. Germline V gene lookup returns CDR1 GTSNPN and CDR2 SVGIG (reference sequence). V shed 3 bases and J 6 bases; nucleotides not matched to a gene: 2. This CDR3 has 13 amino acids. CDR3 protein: CAWRLAGADTQYF. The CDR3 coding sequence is TGTGCCTGGAGACTAGCGGGAGCGGATACGCAGTATTTT. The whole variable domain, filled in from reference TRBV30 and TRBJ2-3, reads SQTIHQWPATLVQPVGSPLSLECTVEGTSNPNLYWYRQAAGRGLQLLFYSVGIGQISSEVPQNLSASRPQDRQFILSSKKLLLSDSGFYLCAWRLAGADTQYFGPGTRLTVL.

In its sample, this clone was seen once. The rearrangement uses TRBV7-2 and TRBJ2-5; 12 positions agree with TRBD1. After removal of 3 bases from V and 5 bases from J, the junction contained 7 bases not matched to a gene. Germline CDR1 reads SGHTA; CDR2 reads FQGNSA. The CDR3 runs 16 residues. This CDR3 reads CASSFKGTGGGETQYF. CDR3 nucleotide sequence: TGTGCCAGCAGCTTTAAGGGGACAGGGGGCGGGGAGACCCAGTACTTC. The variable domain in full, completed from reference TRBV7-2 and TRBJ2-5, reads GAGVSQSPSNKVTEKGKDVELRCDPISGHTALYWYRQSLGQGLEFLIYFQGNSAPDKSGLPSDRFSAERTGGSVSTLTIQRTQQEDSAVYLCASSFKGTGGGETQYFGPGTRLLVL.

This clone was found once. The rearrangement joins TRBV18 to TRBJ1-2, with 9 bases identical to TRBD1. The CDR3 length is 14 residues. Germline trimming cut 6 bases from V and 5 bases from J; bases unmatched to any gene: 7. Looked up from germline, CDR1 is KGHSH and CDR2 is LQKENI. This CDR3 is CASSQTGQGYGYTF. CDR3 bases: TGTGCCAGCTCTCAGACGGGACAGGGTTATGGCTACACCTTC.

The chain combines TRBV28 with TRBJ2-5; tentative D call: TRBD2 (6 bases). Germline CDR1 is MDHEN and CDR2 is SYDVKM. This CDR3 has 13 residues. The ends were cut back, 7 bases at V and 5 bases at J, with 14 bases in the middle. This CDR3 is CASTDGGVETQYF. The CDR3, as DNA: TGTGCCAGCACCGACGGAGGGGTGGAGACCCAGTACTTC.

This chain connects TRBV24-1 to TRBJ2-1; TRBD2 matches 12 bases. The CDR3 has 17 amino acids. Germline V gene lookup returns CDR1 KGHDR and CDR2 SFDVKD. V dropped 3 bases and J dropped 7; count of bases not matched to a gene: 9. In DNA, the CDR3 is TGTGCCACCAGTGATCCTAGCGGGGGGGCCTCTTTAAATGAGCAGTTCTTC. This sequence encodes CATSDPSGGASLNEQFF.

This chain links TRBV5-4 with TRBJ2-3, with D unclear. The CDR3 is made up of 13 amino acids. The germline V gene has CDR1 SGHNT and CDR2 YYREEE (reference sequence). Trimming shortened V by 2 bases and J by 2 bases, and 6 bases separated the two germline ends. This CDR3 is CASSFELTDTQYF. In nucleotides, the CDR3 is TGTGCCAGCAGCTTCGAACTCACAGATACGCAGTATTTT.

The CDR3 DNA sequence: TGTGCCACCAGCCTAGGGACAGGGGTTGTGCAGTACTTC. Its translation is CATSLGTGVVQYF. The chain carries TRBV2 and TRBJ2-7, with 10 positions matching TRBD1. With V trimmed by 10 bases and J by 9 bases, 12 bases remained unmatched. CDR1 and CDR2 (germline): SNHLY, FYNNEI. This CDR3 contains 13 residues.

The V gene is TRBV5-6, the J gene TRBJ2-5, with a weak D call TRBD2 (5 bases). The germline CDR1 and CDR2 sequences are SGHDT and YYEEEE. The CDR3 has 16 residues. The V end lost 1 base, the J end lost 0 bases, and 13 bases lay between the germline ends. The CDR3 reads CASSLRGNSYQETQYF. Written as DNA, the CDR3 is TGTGCCAGCAGCTTGAGAGGGAATTCGTACCAAGAGACCCAGTACTTC.

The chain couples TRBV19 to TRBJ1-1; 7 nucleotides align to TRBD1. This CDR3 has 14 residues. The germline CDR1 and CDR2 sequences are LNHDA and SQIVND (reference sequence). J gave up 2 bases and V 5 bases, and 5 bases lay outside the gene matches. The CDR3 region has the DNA TGTGCCAGTAGTGTCGACAGGGCCAACACTGAAGCTTTCTTT. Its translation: CASSVDRANTEAFF.

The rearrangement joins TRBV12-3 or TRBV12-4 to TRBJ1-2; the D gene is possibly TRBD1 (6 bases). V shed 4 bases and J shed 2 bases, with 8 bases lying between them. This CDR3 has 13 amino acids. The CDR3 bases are TGTGCCAGCAGTTACAGGGAGAACTATGGCTACACCTTC. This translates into CASSYRENYGYTF.

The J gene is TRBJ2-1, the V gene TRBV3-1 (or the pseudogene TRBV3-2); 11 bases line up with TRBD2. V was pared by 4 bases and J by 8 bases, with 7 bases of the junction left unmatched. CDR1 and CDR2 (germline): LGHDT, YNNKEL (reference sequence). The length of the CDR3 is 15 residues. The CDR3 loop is CASSPQLAGAHEQFF. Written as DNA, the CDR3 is TGTGCCAGCAGCCCACAACTAGCGGGGGCACATGAGCAGTTCTTC.

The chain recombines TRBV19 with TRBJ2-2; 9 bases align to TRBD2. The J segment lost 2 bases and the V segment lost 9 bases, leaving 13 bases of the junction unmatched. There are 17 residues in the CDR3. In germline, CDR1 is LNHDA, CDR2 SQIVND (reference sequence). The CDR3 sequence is CASLEPRLAGNTGELFF. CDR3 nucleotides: TGTGCCAGCTTAGAACCCCGCCTAGCGGGAAACACCGGGGAGCTGTTTTTT.

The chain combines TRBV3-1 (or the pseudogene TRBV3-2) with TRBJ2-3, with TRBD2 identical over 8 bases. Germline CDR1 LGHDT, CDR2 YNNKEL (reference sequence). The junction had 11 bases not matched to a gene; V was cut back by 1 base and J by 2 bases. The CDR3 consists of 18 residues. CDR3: CASSQGLAGGLPTDTQYF. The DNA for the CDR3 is TGTGCCAGCAGCCAAGGGTTGGCGGGGGGCCTTCCCACAGATACGCAGTATTTT.

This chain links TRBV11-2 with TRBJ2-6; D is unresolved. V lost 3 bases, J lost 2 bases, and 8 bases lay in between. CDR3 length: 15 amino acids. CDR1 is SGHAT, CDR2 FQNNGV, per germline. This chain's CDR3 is CASSFLGAGANVLTF. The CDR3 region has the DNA TGTGCCAGCAGCTTCTTGGGCGCTGGGGCCAACGTCCTGACTTTC. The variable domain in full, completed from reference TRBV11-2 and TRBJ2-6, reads EAGVAQSPRYKIIEKRQSVAFWCNPISGHATLYWYQQILGQGPKLLIQFQNNGVVDDSQLPKDRFSAERLKGVDSTLKIQPAKLEDSAVYLCASSFLGAGANVLTFGAGSRLTVL.